These T cell receptor beta chains were read from a single sample in a study of shared clonotypes between healthy human individuals. Some clones are missing from TCRdb's copy, which holds only in-frame ones; the method was immunoSEQ multiplex PCR. Seen here are about 470,000 clones, around 79% observed once, and the top ten hold about 12%. The specimen was PBMCs. The origin of the receptors is a middle-aged woman in good health. Some clones in this sample may be carry-over from other donors' samples. Both conserved end residues are trimmed from each CDR3. Fields, in order: clone size, J gene, V gene, CDR3 protein. Clone size is not always given. Where it is, it says once, few, many or a class for expanded clones.

clone size: -; J gene: TRBJ1-2; V gene: TRBV5-1; CDR3 protein: ASSLNGQGNYGYT
clone size: -; J gene: TRBJ1-2; V gene: TRBV6-6; CDR3 protein: ASSYSQLNYGYT
clone size: many; J gene: TRBJ1-2; V gene: TRBV19; CDR3 protein: ASSIDRRGLLGYT
clone size: many; J gene: TRBJ2-3; V gene: TRBV9; CDR3 protein: ASSAQWTSHEGQRYTDTQY
clone size: few; J gene: TRBJ1-1; V gene: TRBV18; CDR3 protein: ASSRGITVAEAF
clone size: -; J gene: TRBJ2-7; V gene: TRBV10-3; CDR3 protein: AISDGQGRY
clone size: many; J gene: TRBJ1-1; V gene: TRBV19; CDR3 protein: ASSRQRTMSTTEAF
clone size: -; J gene: TRBJ2-1; V gene: TRBV7-9; CDR3 protein: ASSLGGLGNEQF
clone size: -; J gene: TRBJ2-3; V gene: TRBV4-1; CDR3 protein: ASSQILAGTDTQY
clone size: -; J gene: TRBJ2-1; V gene: TRBV4-1; CDR3 protein: ASSQGNRDARSSYNEQF
clone size: -; J gene: -; V gene: TRBV21-1; CDR3 protein: ASSKTSGRSTYEQY
clone size: -; J gene: TRBJ1-2; V gene: TRBV15; CDR3 protein: ATSRDRADYGYT
clone size: -; J gene: TRBJ2-1; V gene: TRBV25-1; CDR3 protein: ASSELALYNEQF
clone size: -; J gene: TRBJ2-1; V gene: TRBV27; CDR3 protein: ASSLGGTKV
clone size: -; J gene: TRBJ2-5; V gene: TRBV5-4; CDR3 protein: ASSPRAGGRGEETQY
clone size: -; J gene: TRBJ1-2; V gene: TRBV15; CDR3 protein: ATSRGTLTDYGYT
clone size: -; J gene: TRBJ1-1; V gene: TRBV19; CDR3 protein: ASSPPGGRTEAF
clone size: -; J gene: TRBJ2-3; V gene: TRBV10-3; CDR3 protein: AISQREGPDTQY
clone size: few; J gene: TRBJ2-1; V gene: TRBV11-2; CDR3 protein: ASSLALLAGGLDEQF
clone size: -; J gene: TRBJ1-1; V gene: TRBV14; CDR3 protein: ASSHSGGRTEAF
clone size: -; J gene: TRBJ2-7; V gene: TRBV30; CDR3 protein: AWSDGRGGLASKQY
clone size: -; J gene: TRBJ2-5; V gene: TRBV29-1; CDR3 protein: SVGAGQAVETQY
clone size: once; J gene: TRBJ2-7; V gene: TRBV10-2; CDR3 protein: ASSAGTGGREQY
clone size: -; J gene: TRBJ2-6; V gene: TRBV28; CDR3 protein: ASSSSGANVLT
clone size: -; J gene: TRBJ1-1; V gene: TRBV23-1; CDR3 protein: ASSPAPDRVVTEAF
clone size: many; J gene: TRBJ1-4; V gene: TRBV11-1; CDR3 protein: ASSRTGRDEKLF
clone size: -; J gene: TRBJ2-1; V gene: TRBV27; CDR3 protein: ASSLPGLIYNEQF
clone size: -; J gene: TRBJ2-2; V gene: TRBV28; CDR3 protein: ASSPVGRGATGELF
clone size: -; J gene: TRBJ1-2; V gene: TRBV18; CDR3 protein: ASSQLGADGYGYT
clone size: few; J gene: TRBJ2-7; V gene: TRBV15; CDR3 protein: ATSRDQTGGREQY
clone size: -; J gene: TRBJ1-5; V gene: TRBV27; CDR3 protein: ASSLSGRNQPQH
clone size: -; J gene: TRBJ2-3; V gene: TRBV5-1; CDR3 protein: ASSLAPSGTTDTQY
clone size: -; J gene: TRBJ2-2; V gene: TRBV7-9; CDR3 protein: ASRPGTGVAGELF
clone size: -; J gene: TRBJ2-5; V gene: TRBV28; CDR3 protein: ASSPTTSGGQETQY